Below, one T cell receptor (beta chain) is given with its context. The clone's antigen remains unknown. The record has no base qualities; no much larger clone is one base away. Including the terminal cysteine and phenylalanine, the CDR3 comprises 16 residues. This entry keeps only the CDR3 DNA: 48 bases, framed from base 1. V lost 11 bases and J lost 5 bases, and the count of bases not matched to a germline gene is 19. CDR1 and CDR2 were assigned from the germline V gene (reference sequence) as SEHNR and FQNEAQ. TCRbeta CDR3 regions were amplified from genomic DNA using the immunoSEQ Assay, a bias-controlled multiplex PCR. The study's processing was this. Nucleated cell counts per sample were estimated from amplification of reference gene primers within the assay. Sequence reads were collapsed and filtered to measure the absolute abundance of every unique TCRbeta CDR3 rearrangement. For each sample, productive Simpson clonality was calculated by taking the square root of Simpson's diversity index across productive rearrangements. TCRdb's version of the immuneACCESS table is confined to in-frame rearrangements and falls short of the full clone set. An unresolved V gene accounts for under half of the shortfall where checked; the remainder is of unknown origin. That table supplies the V and J calls and clone size; D and trimming were determined from the DNA. For this sample the table gives some 14,000 clones, of which around nine tenths were detected only once. Of the sample, 2% to 2.5% is held by the ten largest clones.

This entry is derived from a study of blood T cell repertoires in COVID-19 (dated by TCRdb to the early 2020s). For the study in its entirety: Collaborator samples came from the United States, Italy and Spain and covered acute and convalescent phases of COVID-19. The material from the prospective study consisted of cDNA or gDNA derived from T cells, B-cell-depleted T cells, or PBMCs. Subjects who had been exposed to COVID-19, were actively infected with it, or had recovered from it provided the deeply sampled blood TCRbeta repertoires that made up the dataset. The repertoires were released in a freely available public database meant as a resource for research on the immune response to SARS-CoV-2. The samples were drawn from the first 160 participants of the ongoing ImmuneRACE study and from some 1,300 subjects provided by 6 global collaborators. The sample metadata nearly always contained a de-identified subject ID, COVID-19 status, age in years and sex. Where available, HLA class I and class II types were taken from metadata supplied by the sample provider and were not determined by assay-based typing. The full study reports these points: How much clinical and demographic metadata was included differed by source and by participant, and the metadata was provided uncurated.

Collaborating institutions collected whole blood in K2EDTA tubes following their own protocols. For TCRbeta analysis, collaborators shipped samples in one of three forms: frozen whole blood, isolated PBMCs, or DNA extracted from either of those sample types. The sequence links TRBV7-9 to TRBJ2-7; 9 central nucleotides agree with TRBD1. The source is a woman between 70 and 85 years old in a cohort sampled during active or convalescent COVID-19. The source material was peripheral blood. The encoded CDR3 is CAGLLLSGQGIDEQYF. The bases are TGTGCCGGCCTCCTCCTCTCAGGACAGGGGATCGACGAGCAGTACTTC.